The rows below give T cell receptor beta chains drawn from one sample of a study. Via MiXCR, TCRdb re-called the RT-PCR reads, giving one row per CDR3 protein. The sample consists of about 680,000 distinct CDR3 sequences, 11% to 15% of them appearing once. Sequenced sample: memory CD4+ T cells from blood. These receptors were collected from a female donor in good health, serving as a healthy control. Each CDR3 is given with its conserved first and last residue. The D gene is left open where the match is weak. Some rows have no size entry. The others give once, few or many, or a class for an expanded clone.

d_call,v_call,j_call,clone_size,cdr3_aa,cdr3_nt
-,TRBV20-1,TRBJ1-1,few,CSAREGNGNTEAFF,TGCAGTGCTAGGGAGGGAAACGGGAACACTGAAGCTTTCTTT
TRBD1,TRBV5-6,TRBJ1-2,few,CASSLGQGGGGYTF,TGTGCCAGCAGCCTTGGACAGGGGGGAGGTGGCTACACCTTC
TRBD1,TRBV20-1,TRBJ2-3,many,CSASGTGFKGTDTQYF,TGCAGTGCTTCCGGGACAGGGTTTAAGGGCACAGATACGCAGTATTTT
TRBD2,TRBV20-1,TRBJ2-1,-,CSADQRVTGGSGYNEQFF,TGCAGTGCTGACCAGAGGGTAACGGGAGGGTCGGGCTACAATGAGCAGTTCTTC
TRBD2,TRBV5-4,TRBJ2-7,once,CASNAGAYEQYF,TGTGCCAGCAACGCGGGAGCGTACGAGCAGTACTTC
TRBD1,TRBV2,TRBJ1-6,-,CASRGGQGLNSPLHF,TGTGCCAGCAGGGGGGGACAGGGGCTTAATTCACCCCTCCACTTT
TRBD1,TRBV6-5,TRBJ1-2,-,CASSPPRDRPSNYGYTF,TGTGCCAGCAGCCCGCCCCGGGACAGGCCATCTAACTATGGCTACACCTTC
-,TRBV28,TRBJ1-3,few,CASGLAFGDSGNTIYF,TGTGCCAGCGGTCTTGCGTTCGGGGACTCTGGAAACACCATATATTTT
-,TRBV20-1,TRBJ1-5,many,CSARAPQGRNQPQHF,TGCAGTGCTAGAGCTCCACAGGGAAGAAATCAGCCCCAGCATTTT
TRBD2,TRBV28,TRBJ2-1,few,CASSPSGTPRNEQFF,TGTGCCAGCAGCCCTAGCGGGACCCCTCGCAATGAGCAGTTCTTC
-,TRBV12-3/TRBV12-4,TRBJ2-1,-,CASSLGQGINEQFF,TGTGCCAGCAGTTTAGGGCAGGGTATCAATGAGCAGTTCTTC
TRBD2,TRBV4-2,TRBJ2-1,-,CASSQAMGGGSYNEQFF,TGTGCCAGCAGCCAGGCAATGGGGGGGGGCTCCTACAATGAGCAGTTCTTC
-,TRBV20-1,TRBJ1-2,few,CSAEGTGHMVYGYTF,TGCAGTGCCGAAGGTACAGGGCATATGGTCTATGGCTACACCTTC
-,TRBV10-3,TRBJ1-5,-,CAISETQGLKGPQHF,TGTGCCATCAGTGAGACTCAGGGCTTGAAAGGGCCCCAGCATTTT
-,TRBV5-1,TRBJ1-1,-,CASSSSGGPTEAFF,TGCGCCAGCAGCTCGTCCGGGGGCCCCACTGAAGCTTTCTTT
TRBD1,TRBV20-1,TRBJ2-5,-,CSAGQGASLGQPQYF,TGCAGTGCTGGACAGGGGGCCAGTTTGGGTCAGCCCCAGTACTTC
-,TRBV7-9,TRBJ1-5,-,CASSLREATPQHF,TGTGCCAGCAGCTTAAGGGAAGCAACGCCCCAGCATTTT
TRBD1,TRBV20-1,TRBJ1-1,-,CSANPGQTSGNTEAFF,TGCAGTGCCAATCCGGGACAGACTTCGGGGAACACTGAAGCTTTCTTT
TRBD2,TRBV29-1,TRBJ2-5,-,CSVAGLAGGETQYF,TGCAGCGTTGCCGGACTAGCGGGAGGTGAGACCCAGTACTTC
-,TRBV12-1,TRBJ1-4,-,CASRQGSTVGEKLFF,TGTGCCAGCCGACAGGGCTCGACGGTCGGCGAAAAACTGTTTTTT
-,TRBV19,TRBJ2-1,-,CASSISTSNEQFF,TGTGCCAGTAGTATCTCGACTAGCAATGAGCAGTTCTTC
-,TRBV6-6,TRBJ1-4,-,CASSYPREKLFF,TGTGCCAGCAGTTATCCGAGAGAAAAACTGTTTTTT
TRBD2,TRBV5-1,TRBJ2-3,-,CASSRPLAGEGDTQYF,TGCGCCAGCAGCCGACCACTAGCGGGAGAGGGAGATACGCAGTATTTT
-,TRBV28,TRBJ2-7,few,CASSPNRVGEQYF,TGTGCCAGCAGTCCTAACAGGGTTGGAGAGCAGTACTTC
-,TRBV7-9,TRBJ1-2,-,CASTRGDTNYGYTF,TGTGCCAGCACCCGCGGAGATACTAACTATGGCTACACCTTC
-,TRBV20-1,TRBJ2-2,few,CSASWWGKNTGELFF,TGCAGTGCTAGTTGGTGGGGAAAGAACACCGGGGAGCTGTTTTTT
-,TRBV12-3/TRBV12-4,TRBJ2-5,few,CASSPTSGWAETQYF,TGTGCCAGCAGTCCTACATCCGGATGGGCAGAGACCCAGTACTTC
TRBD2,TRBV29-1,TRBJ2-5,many,CSVDGTSGQETQYF,TGCAGCGTCGACGGGACTAGCGGCCAAGAGACCCAGTACTTC
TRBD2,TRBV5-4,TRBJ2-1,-,CASSRLAAQFNEQFF,TGTGCCAGCAGCCGACTAGCGGCCCAATTCAATGAGCAGTTCTTC
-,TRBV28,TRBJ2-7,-,CASLQGTYEQYF,TGTGCCAGCCTGCAAGGGACCTACGAGCAGTACTTC
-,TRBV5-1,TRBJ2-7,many,CASSLDKGVPYEQYF,TGCGCCAGCAGCTTGGACAAGGGAGTCCCCTACGAGCAGTACTTC
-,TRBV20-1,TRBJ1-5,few,CSAYVRESQHF,TGCAGTGCTTACGTCCGGGAGTCCCAGCATTTT
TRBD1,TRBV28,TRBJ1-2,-,CASSSTGGAYNGYTF,TGTGCCAGCAGTTCGACAGGGGGCGCTTATAATGGCTACACCTTC
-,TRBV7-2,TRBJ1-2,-,CASSLIGAGGGGYYGYTF,TGTGCCAGCAGCTTAATTGGGGCCGGCGGAGGGGGTTATTATGGCTACACCTTC
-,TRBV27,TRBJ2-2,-,CASRLSLEGWTGELFF,TGTGCCAGCAGACTGTCCCTGGAGGGATGGACCGGGGAGCTGTTTTTT
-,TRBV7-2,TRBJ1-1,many,CASSLQVLMNTEAFF,TGTGCCAGCAGCTTACAGGTACTCATGAACACTGAAGCTTTCTTT
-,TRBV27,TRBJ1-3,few,CASSPLGRGLGNTIYF,TGTGCCAGCAGTCCGCTTGGCAGGGGACTTGGAAACACCATATATTTT
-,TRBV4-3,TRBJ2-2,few,CASSQATLRGGVPGELFF,TGCGCCAGCAGCCAAGCGACCCTCAGGGGAGGGGTACCCGGGGAGCTGTTTTTT
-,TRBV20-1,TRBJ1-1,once,CSALPPTGGSIAAFF,TGCAGTGCCCTACCACCGACAGGTGGGTCAATTGCAGCTTTCTTT
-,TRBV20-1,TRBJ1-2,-,CLSRTGNYGYTF,TGCCTCTCTAGGACGGGTAACTATGGCTACACCTTC
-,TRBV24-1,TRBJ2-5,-,CATSAQNQETQYF,TGTGCCACCAGTGCGCAGAACCAAGAGACCCAGTACTTC
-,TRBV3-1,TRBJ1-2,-,CASSQEGGPGYTF,TGTGCCAGCAGCCAAGAAGGGGGACCTGGCTACACCTTC
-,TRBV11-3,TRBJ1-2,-,CASSHIHRDYGYTF,TGTGCCAGCAGTCACATACACAGAGACTATGGCTACACCTTC
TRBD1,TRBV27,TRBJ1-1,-,CASSAGGADGTEAFF,TGTGCCAGCAGTGCAGGGGGCGCGGATGGGACTGAAGCTTTCTTT
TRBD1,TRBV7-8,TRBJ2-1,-,CASATGVDNEQFF,TGTGCCAGCGCGACAGGGGTAGACAATGAGCAGTTCTTC
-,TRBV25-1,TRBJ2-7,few,CASPPSIGFFRQPGSYEQYF,TGTGCCAGCCCCCCCTCCATAGGTTTTTTTCGACAGCCAGGCTCCTACGAGCAGTACTTC
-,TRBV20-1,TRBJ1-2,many,CSAKGGYGYTF,TGCAGTGCCAAGGGGGGTTACGGCTACACCTTC
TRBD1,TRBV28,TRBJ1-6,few,CASRILSGTGGSPLHF,TGTGCCAGCAGGATTTTATCCGGGACAGGGGGTTCACCCCTCCACTTT
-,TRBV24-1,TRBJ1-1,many,CATSDAANTEAFF,TGTGCCACCAGTGATGCAGCCAACACTGAAGCTTTCTTT
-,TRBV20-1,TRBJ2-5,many,CSARRETQYF,TGCAGTGCTAGGAGGGAGACCCAGTACTTC
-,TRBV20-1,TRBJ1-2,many,CSARDTDPHGYTF,TGCAGTGCTAGAGATACAGATCCCCATGGCTACACCTTC
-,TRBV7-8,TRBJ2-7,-,CASSLGLSHF,TGTGCCAGCAGCTTGGGACTGTCGCACTTC